This T cell receptor beta chain was recorded in a study of T cell responses to AZD1222 COVID-19 vaccine. Broader study findings: Repertoires were collected only later (after the peak T cell response had occurred). Among vaccine-associated CD4 TCRs, coverage spanned spike, with dominance at 160-218 and 743-854. White British people made up most donors, females outnumbered males, and clonal diversity was possibly underestimated.

The table came from immunoSEQ multiplex PCR; TCRdb's copy has only in-frame clones and leaves some out. The sample lists 100,000 to 150,000 clones; roughly 92% were seen once. The trim removed 4 bases at V and 1 base at J, leaving 1 base unmatched. The CDR3 length is 15 residues. The germline gives CDR1 SGHKS, CDR2 YYEKEE (reference sequence). About this clone: The target antigen is unknown.

Second doses at about 4 or about 12 weeks were pooled. This sample comprised peripheral blood, obtained 28 days after the second AZD1222 dose. The sequence came from an adult who received the AZD1222 COVID-19 vaccine. The chain joins TRBV5-5 to TRBJ1-5; the match to TRBD1 covers 11 bases. The CDR3 bases are TGTGCCAGCAGCCGGGACAGGGGGAGCAATCAGCCCCAGCATTTT. It codes for CASSRDRGSNQPQHF.